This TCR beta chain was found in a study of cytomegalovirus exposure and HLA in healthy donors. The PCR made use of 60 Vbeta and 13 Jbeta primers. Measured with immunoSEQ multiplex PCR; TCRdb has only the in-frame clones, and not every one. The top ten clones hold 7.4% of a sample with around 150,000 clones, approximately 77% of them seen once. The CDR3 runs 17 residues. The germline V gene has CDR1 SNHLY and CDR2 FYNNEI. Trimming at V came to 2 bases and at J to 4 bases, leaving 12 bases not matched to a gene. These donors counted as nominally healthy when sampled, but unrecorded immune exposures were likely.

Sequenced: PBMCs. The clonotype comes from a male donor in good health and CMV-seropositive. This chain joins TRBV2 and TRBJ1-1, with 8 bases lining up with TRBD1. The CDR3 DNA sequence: TGTGCCAGCAGTGAACGAAAACAGGGGGAGGTCGGCACTGAAGCTTTCTTT. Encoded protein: CASSERKQGEVGTEAFF.